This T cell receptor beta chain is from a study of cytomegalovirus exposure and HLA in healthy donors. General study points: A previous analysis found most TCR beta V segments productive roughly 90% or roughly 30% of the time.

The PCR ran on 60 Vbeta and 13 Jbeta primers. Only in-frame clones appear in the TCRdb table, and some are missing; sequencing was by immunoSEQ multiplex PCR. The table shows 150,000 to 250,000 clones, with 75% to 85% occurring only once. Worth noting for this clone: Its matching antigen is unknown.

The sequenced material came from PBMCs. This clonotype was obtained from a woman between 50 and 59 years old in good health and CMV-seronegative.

The CDR3 here is CASSLGGRANEQYF. As DNA, the CDR3 is TGTGCCAGCAGCTTGGGCGGGAGGGCCAACGAGCAGTACTTC. The rearrangement links TRBV5-4 to TRBJ2-7, with 9 bases aligning to TRBD2. The length of the CDR3 is 14 residues. J was trimmed by 5 bases and V by 0 bases; bases with no gene match: 3. Germline CDR1 and CDR2: SGHNT and YYREEE (reference sequence). The full variable domain, with the rest looked up from reference TRBV5-4 and TRBJ2-7, is ETGVTQSPTHLIKTRGQQVTLRCSSQSGHNTVSWYQQALGQGPQFIFQYYREEENGRGNFPPRFSGLQFPNYSSELNVNALELDDSALYLCASSLGGRANEQYFGPGTRLTVT.